The sequence of this T cell receptor beta chain was determined in a study of TIL therapy for anti-PD-1-resistant metastatic lung cancer. At the level of the study: Patients had a median age of approximately 50 years (range about 35-75). Half of patients were current or former smokers.

The time point was: pre-treatment sample, taken before nivolumab and TIL therapy. The tumor samples were excised metastases, mostly pleural nodules or supraclavicular lymph nodes. The immunoSEQ assay was v3. Libraries were sequenced to roughly 2 million read pairs (survey) or roughly 4.5-6 million (deep). This table comes from immunoSEQ multiplex PCR, and its TCRdb copy is limited to in-frame clones, with some not included. The data show roughly 7,400 clones, roughly 74% seen once. With 2 bases clipped from V and 1 base from J, the junction kept 7 bases outside the gene matches. Germline CDR1 LNHDA, CDR2 SQIVND (reference sequence). The CDR3 is made up of 16 amino acids.

This TCR was recovered from a person aged 25-85 years with non-small cell lung cancer. Sequenced here: tumor tissue, sampled at baseline. The chain uses TRBV19 and TRBJ1-1; TRBD1 agrees at 7 bases. CDR3 DNA: TGTGCCAGTAGTATATCGGGACAGCGTAAGAACACTGAAGCTTTCTTT. It encodes CASSISGQRKNTEAFF.